One sample yielded the 24 T cell receptor beta chains listed below, sequenced in a study of T-cell reconstitution after alpha-beta-depleted transplantation in children. Molecular barcoding with unique molecular identifiers was used for the TCRbeta library. From the PCR reads, TCRdb called clonotypes with MiXCR, one entry per CDR3 protein. The table records about 900,000 distinct CDR3 sequences, roughly 29% of them present only once. The starting material was PBMCs, mostly from graft donor cells, obtained 360 days after TCRalphabeta/CD19-depleted stem cell transplant. The receptors originated from a boy in the first two years of life who had a stem cell transplant for SCID, so the T cells may come from the graft donor.

The CDR3 coding sequence is TGTGCCAGCTCAGCGGACAGGGGATGGGGCCAAGAGACCCAGTACTTC. Protein sequence: CASSADRGWGQETQYF. V and J are TRBV18 and TRBJ2-5; 9 bases agree with TRBD1. Germline lookup yields CDR1 KGHSH and CDR2 LQKENI. This CDR3 has 16 amino acids. Germline trimming cut 5 bases from V and 1 base from J; bases unmatched to any gene: 8.

The chain uses TRBV13 and TRBJ2-7; 9 bases map to TRBD1. After removal of 4 bases from V and 2 bases from J, the junction contained 9 bases not matched to a gene. CDR3 length: 16 amino acids. Germline CDR1 is PRHDT and CDR2 is FYEKMQ (reference sequence). CDR3 DNA: TGTGCCAGCAGCTCACCGCCCGGGACAGGGACCTACGAGCAGTACTTC. Translation gives CASSSPPGTGTYEQYF. The whole variable domain, filled in from reference TRBV13 and TRBJ2-7, reads AAGVIQSPRHLIKEKRETATLKCYPIPRHDTVYWYQQGPGQDPQFLISFYEKMQSDKGSIPDRFSAQQFSDYHSELNMSSLELGDSALYFCASSSPPGTGTYEQYFGPGTRLTVT.

CDR3 sequence reads: CSARDRGRRTDTQYF. The CDR3 bases are TGCAGTGCTAGAGATCGCGGGAGACGCACAGATACGCAGTATTTT. The chain couples TRBV20-1 to TRBJ2-3, with 7 bases lining up with TRBD2. The CDR3 extends over 15 amino acids. The V and J ends lost 0 bases and 1 base, in that order; junction bases with no gene match: 4. CDR1 DFQATT and CDR2 SNEGSKA come from the germline V gene (reference sequence).

V gene TRBV5-1 combines with J gene TRBJ1-2; D gene unclear. Germline lookup yields CDR1 SGHRS and CDR2 YFSETQ. The V and J ends lost 0 bases and 2 bases respectively, with 8 bases between them. This CDR3 contains 14 residues. The CDR3 loop reads CASSLGRWNYGYTF. The CDR3 DNA reads as TGCGCCAGCAGCTTGGGTCGGTGGAACTATGGCTACACCTTC.

This chain links TRBV3-1 with TRBJ2-7; unclear D gene. Germline V gene sequence: CDR1 LGHDT, CDR2 YNNKEL (reference sequence). Trimming cost V 0 bases and J 5 bases, with 8 bases left between them. The CDR3 totals 13 residues. In DNA, the CDR3 is TGTGCCAGCAGCCAAGATTACAACAACGAGCAGTACTTC. Its protein product is CASSQDYNNEQYF.

The chain carries TRBV5-1 and TRBJ2-3; TRBD2 might be the D (7 bases). Germline V gene sequence: CDR1 SGHRS, CDR2 YFSETQ. Deletions cut 5 bases from V and 4 bases from J, with 20 bases between. This CDR3 region has 16 residues. The CDR3 DNA follows: TGCGCCAGCAGTCCTGGGGGGGGCGCGAGGGCAGATACGCAGTATTTT. Its protein is CASSPGGGARADTQYF.

The chain couples TRBV12-3 or TRBV12-4 to TRBJ2-3; D is ambiguous. Trimming left V 3 bases short and J 4 bases short, with 8 bases between. This CDR3 has 13 amino acids. For the CDR3, the DNA is TGTGCCAGCAGTTTGGCAGATCCAGATACGCAGTATTTT. Translated: CASSLADPDTQYF.

This clonotype came up a few times. J is TRBJ2-1 and V is TRBV12-3 or TRBV12-4, with D unclear. Trimming removed 5 bases from V and 0 bases from J, with 11 bases in between. The CDR3 sequence is 15 residues long. Here the CDR3 reads CASSRHTSSYNEQFF. The DNA for the CDR3 is TGTGCCAGCAGTCGACATACGAGCTCCTACAATGAGCAGTTCTTC.

Only a few counts were recorded for this clonotype. The V gene is TRBV9, the J gene TRBJ1-5; D is unclear. Germline CDR1 is SGDLS and CDR2 is YYNGEE. The V end lost 0 bases, the J end lost 1 base, and 8 bases lay between the germline ends. This CDR3 region has 15 residues. DNA for the CDR3: TGTGCCAGCAGCGTAGACGGCCTAAGCAATCAGCCCCAGCATTTT. Translated: CASSVDGLSNQPQHF.

This clonotype was seen only a few times. V is TRBV2 and J is TRBJ2-3, with 10 bases that match TRBD1. CDR1 and CDR2 from the germline V gene are SNHLY and FYNNEI. The CDR3 runs to 13 residues. The ends lost 11 bases at V and 5 bases at J; junction bases unmatched: 7. The CDR3 DNA is TGTGCCTACGGAGGGACAGGGGTAGATACGCAGTATTTT. Translation: CAYGGTGVDTQYF.

This clonotype came up once. The chain recombines TRBV20-1 with TRBJ2-7, with D unresolved. The ends were cut back, 6 bases at V and 3 bases at J, with 15 bases in the middle. The CDR3 extends over 13 amino acids. Germline CDR1 DFQATT, CDR2 SNEGSKA (reference sequence). CDR3 amino acids: CSAAGDTDYEQYF. The CDR3 DNA sequence: TGCAGTGCCGCCGGAGATACTGACTACGAGCAGTACTTC.

This clonotype was picked up one time. The CDR3, as DNA: TGCAGTGCTAGGACTAGCGGGAGGAACAATGAGCAGTTCTTC. Translated: CSARTSGRNNEQFF. The chain links TRBV20-1 to TRBJ2-1; 13 bases match TRBD2. Germline V gene lookup returns CDR1 DFQATT and CDR2 SNEGSKA (reference sequence). This CDR3 spans 14 amino acids. The V and J ends lost 3 bases and 5 bases, in that order; junction bases with no gene match: 1.

The chain links TRBV2 to TRBJ1-1; unclear D gene. Trimming shortened V by 9 bases and J by 1 base, and 9 bases separated the two germline ends. CDR1 SNHLY and CDR2 FYNNEI come from the germline V gene. The CDR3 contains 12 residues. This CDR3 reads CASFTWNTEAFF. The CDR3, as DNA: TGTGCCAGTTTTACATGGAACACTGAAGCTTTCTTT.

This clonotype was observed a few times. The chain employs TRBV25-1 and TRBJ2-7; no clear D. Germline CDR1 MGHDK, CDR2 SYGVNS. The CDR3 has 11 amino acids. V was cut by 0 bases and J by 5 bases, with 2 bases left in between. The CDR3 nucleotides read TGTGCCAGCAGTGAATATCACGAGCAGTACTTC. This encodes CASSEYHEQYF.

V gene TRBV2 combines with J gene TRBJ2-3; D may be TRBD1 (7 bases). This CDR3 contains 14 residues. Trimming pared 8 bases from V and 1 base from J, leaving 13 bases between. CDR1 SNHLY and CDR2 FYNNEI come from the germline V gene. The CDR3 loop reads CASGGTARTDTQYF. CDR3 DNA sequence: TGTGCCAGCGGAGGGACAGCCCGCACAGATACGCAGTATTTT.

This clonotype was found a few times. The chain uses TRBV2 and TRBJ2-5; D is unclear. Trimming left V 7 bases short and J 0 bases short, with 6 bases between. CDR3 size: 12 residues. CDR1 and CDR2 from the germline V gene are SNHLY and FYNNEI. The CDR3 DNA reads as TGTGCCAGCAAGGCCGACCAAGAGACCCAGTACTTC. Its protein product is CASKADQETQYF.

The V gene is TRBV12-3 or TRBV12-4, the J gene TRBJ2-7; 8 bases are shared with TRBD1. Trimming took 5 bases from V and 0 from J; bases not matched to a gene: 6. The CDR3 totals 15 residues. CDR3 sequence (DNA): TGTGCCAGCAGTCCCGGGACAGGAGCCTCCTACGAGCAGTACTTC. It specifies CASSPGTGASYEQYF.

The chain's CDR3 is CASSPVVLGADTQYF. CDR3 DNA: TGCGCCAGCAGCCCCGTGGTCCTGGGGGCCGATACGCAGTATTTT. The V call is TRBV5-1, the J call TRBJ2-3; D perhaps matches TRBD1 (6 bases). Per the germline V gene, CDR1 is SGHRS and CDR2 is YFSETQ. This CDR3 contains 15 residues. Trimming shortened V by 4 bases and J by 6 bases, and 18 bases separated the two germline ends.

The V call is TRBV27, the J call TRBJ2-7, with D tentatively TRBD2 (6 bases). Per the germline V gene, CDR1 is MNHEY and CDR2 is SMNVEV (reference sequence). This CDR3 is 14 amino acids long. V was clipped by 4 bases and J by 5 bases, with 15 bases between them. CDR3 region: CASSYGGRGNEQYF. The DNA for the CDR3 is TGTGCCAGCAGTTATGGGGGGAGAGGGAACGAGCAGTACTTC.

The J gene is TRBJ2-2, the V gene TRBV12-3 or TRBV12-4; possibly TRBD1 for D (6 bases). The V and J ends lost 1 base and 0 bases respectively, with 9 bases between them. This CDR3 has 16 amino acids. In DNA form, the CDR3 reads TGTGCCAGCAGTTTAGGGGGGCAGCCGAACACCGGGGAGCTGTTTTTT. Protein: CASSLGGQPNTGELFF.

This rearrangement joins TRBV20-1 to TRBJ2-2; no definite D call. This CDR3 has 14 residues. Germline CDR1 reads DFQATT; CDR2 reads SNEGSKA (reference sequence). The V end lost 2 bases, the J end lost 1 base, and 8 bases lay between the germline ends. The CDR3: CSARPILNTGELFF. Here the CDR3 DNA reads TGCAGTGCTAGACCAATACTGAACACCGGGGAGCTGTTTTTT.

The rearrangement links TRBV24-1 to TRBJ2-3, with 9 bases fitting TRBD2. The CDR3 covers 16 residues. J was trimmed by 0 bases and V by 3 bases; bases with no gene match: 3. Germline CDR1 reads KGHDR; CDR2 reads SFDVKD. CDR3 DNA: TGTGCCACCAGTGATCGTAGCGGGGGTAGCACAGATACGCAGTATTTT. It specifies CATSDRSGGSTDTQYF.

This chain joins TRBV15 and TRBJ2-1, with D maybe TRBD2 (6 bases). V lost 5 bases to trimming and J lost 3 bases, with 17 bases between them. CDR1 LNHNV and CDR2 YYDKDF come from the germline V gene (reference sequence). The CDR3 spans 16 residues. The CDR3 nucleotides are TGTGCCACCAGCGAAGCCCGGGGGAGTTACTACAATGAGCAGTTCTTC. This codes for CATSEARGSYYNEQFF.

This clonotype has just a few counts. CDR3 loop: CSASNVTGWTNYGYTF. CDR3 coding DNA: TGCAGTGCTAGTAATGTGACAGGGTGGACTAACTATGGCTACACCTTC. The chain uses TRBV20-1 and TRBJ1-2, with 7 bases lining up with TRBD1. Trimming took 3 bases from V and 0 from J; bases not matched to a gene: 10. Germline CDR1 DFQATT, CDR2 SNEGSKA (reference sequence). The length of the CDR3 is 16 residues.